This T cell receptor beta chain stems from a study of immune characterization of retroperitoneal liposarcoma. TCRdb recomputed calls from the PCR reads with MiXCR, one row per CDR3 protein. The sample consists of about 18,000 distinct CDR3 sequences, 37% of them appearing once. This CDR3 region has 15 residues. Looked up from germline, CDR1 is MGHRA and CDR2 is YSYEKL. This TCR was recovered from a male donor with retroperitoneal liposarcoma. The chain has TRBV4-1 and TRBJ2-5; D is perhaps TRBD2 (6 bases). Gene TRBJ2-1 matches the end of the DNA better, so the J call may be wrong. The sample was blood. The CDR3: CASSQVNSGVETQFF. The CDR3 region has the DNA TGCGCCAGCAGCCAAGTTAATTCGGGGGTGGAGACCCAGTTCTTC.